Listed here are 31 T cell receptor beta chains from one sample, sequenced in a study of blood T cell repertoires in COVID-19. Assay: immunoSEQ multiplex PCR; the TCRdb copy retains only in-frame clones and omits some. This table has about 80,000 clones, around 82% appearing once. Sequencing input: peripheral blood. The receptors stem from a man aged 60 to 69 with COVID-19, enrolled during active disease.

Here the CDR3 reads CASSLGQTMFDEQFF. The CDR3 coding sequence is TGTGCCAGCAGTTTAGGACAGACCATGTTCGATGAGCAGTTCTTC. The genes are TRBV27 and TRBJ2-1, with a tentative D call TRBD1 (6 bases). Germline V gene lookup returns CDR1 MNHEY and CDR2 SMNVEV (reference sequence). CDR3 length: 15 amino acids. Trimming removed 2 bases at V and 8 bases at J, with 16 bases between.

The rearrangement links TRBV24-1 to TRBJ2-1, with D perhaps matching TRBD2 (6 bases). V was cut by 5 bases and J by 7 bases, with 14 bases left in between. The CDR3 sequence is 14 residues long. The germline V gene encodes CDR1 KGHDR and CDR2 SFDVKD. In nucleotides, the CDR3 is TGTGCCACCAGTGTCGGGAGTGGGTTTAATGAGCAGTTCTTC. Protein product: CATSVGSGFNEQFF.

V gene TRBV6-1 combines with J gene TRBJ2-3; unclear D gene. V was cut by 0 bases and J by 4 bases, with 11 bases left in between. This CDR3 contains 15 residues. Germline CDR1 and CDR2: MNHNS and SASEGT. CDR3 sequence reads: CASSEAVLRPDTQYF. The CDR3, as DNA: TGTGCCAGCAGTGAAGCAGTCCTACGTCCAGATACGCAGTATTTT.

The CDR3 DNA is TGCGCCAGCAGCTTGGTACGGTTCAATCAGCCCCAGCATTTT. Its translation: CASSLVRFNQPQHF. This sequence joins TRBV5-1 and TRBJ1-5; D is ambiguous. Looked up from germline, CDR1 is SGHRS and CDR2 is YFSETQ. This CDR3 region has 14 residues. The germline V and J ends were trimmed by 0 bases and 3 bases, with 7 bases remaining between them.

This clone was seen a handful of times. V usage is TRBV29-1 and J usage is TRBJ2-2; TRBD2 matches 7 bases. The CDR3 has 14 amino acids. The V gene's germline CDR1 is SQVTM and CDR2 ANQGSEA. J gave up 4 bases and V 1 base, and 3 bases lay outside the gene matches. The CDR3 here is CSVEAGGGTGELFF. The CDR3 bases are TGCAGCGTTGAAGCGGGGGGTGGCACCGGGGAGCTGTTTTTT.

The sample holds many counts of this clone. The chain couples TRBV24-1 to TRBJ1-2, with 7 bases aligning to TRBD1. Per the germline V gene, CDR1 is KGHDR and CDR2 is SFDVKD. With 6 bases clipped from V and 4 bases from J, the junction kept 1 base outside the gene matches. The CDR3 is made up of 12 amino acids. In DNA form, the CDR3 reads TGTGCCACCAGTCGACAGGGCTATGGCTACACCTTC. This sequence encodes CATSRQGYGYTF.

This clone was observed a handful of times. The V and J genes are TRBV2 and TRBJ2-7, with a weak D call TRBD2 (5 bases). Germline assignment: CDR1 SNHLY and CDR2 FYNNEI. Trimming stripped 7 bases from V and 3 bases from J, with 13 bases between. The CDR3 covers 13 residues. The CDR3 sequence is CASKVEANYEQYF. CDR3 DNA: TGTGCCAGCAAAGTGGAGGCTAACTACGAGCAGTACTTC.

This clone was counted between two and nine times. The rearrangement uses TRBV5-6 and TRBJ1-2; D unresolved. CDR1 is SGHDT and CDR2 is YYEEEE in the germline V gene. CDR3 length equals 14 residues. The V and J ends lost 1 base and 8 bases respectively, with 15 bases between them. CDR3 nucleotide sequence: TGTGCCAGCAGCTTGAGTGCCCTGACTAGGGGCTACACCTTC. The encoded protein is CASSLSALTRGYTF.

The CDR3 reads CSASGLAGALGDTQYF. CDR3 nucleotide sequence: TGCAGCGCATCGGGACTAGCGGGGGCCCTAGGAGATACGCAGTATTTT. The chain has TRBV29-1 and TRBJ2-3, with 14 positions matching TRBD2. The CDR3 is made up of 16 amino acids. V gave up 7 bases and J gave up 5 bases; unmatched junction bases: 11. Germline CDR1 is SQVTM and CDR2 is ANQGSEA.

This clone was seen a handful of times. This rearrangement joins TRBV5-4 to TRBJ2-2; 10 bases line up with TRBD2. Germline V lookup: CDR1 SGHNT, CDR2 YYREEE (reference sequence). CDR3 length: 16 amino acids. Losses at the gene ends were 4 bases for V and 3 bases for J; bases not matched to a gene: 6. The CDR3, as DNA: TGTGCCAGCAGCCGAGCGGGGGGGCCTGACACCGGGGAGCTGTTTTTT. It yields the protein CASSRAGGPDTGELFF.

The chain carries TRBV19 and TRBJ1-2; perhaps TRBD1 as D (5 bases). The CDR3 totals 16 residues. The germline V and J ends were trimmed by 2 bases and 7 bases, with 20 bases remaining between them. Germline CDR1 LNHDA, CDR2 SQIVND (reference sequence). In DNA, the CDR3 is TGTGCCAGTAGTATACGCGCGAGACAGTTCTCAGGTGGCTACACCTTC. Translated, it gives CASSIRARQFSGGYTF.

V gene TRBV9 combines with J gene TRBJ1-6; 7 nucleotides match TRBD1. The CDR3 is 16 residues long. Trimming cost V 4 bases and J 0 bases; bases outside gene matches: 4. CDR1 SGDLS and CDR2 YYNGEE come from the germline V gene. Written as DNA, the CDR3 is TGTGCCAGCAGCTTACAGGGGAGCTCCTATAATTCACCCCTCCACTTT. It encodes CASSLQGSSYNSPLHF.

This chain links TRBV5-5 with TRBJ1-3, with D possibly TRBD1 on 5 matching bases. Germline V gene lookup returns CDR1 SGHKS and CDR2 YYEKEE (reference sequence). V was shortened by 4 bases and J by 3 bases, with 17 bases between the two germline ends. This CDR3 has 16 amino acids. The chain's CDR3 is CASSPWGTGVGNTIYF. The CDR3 DNA sequence: TGTGCCAGCAGCCCCTGGGGGACGGGGGTTGGAAACACCATATATTTT.

This clone was recorded a few times. The rearrangement joins TRBV2 to TRBJ2-7, with 7 bases matching TRBD1. CDR1 and CDR2 from the germline V gene are SNHLY and FYNNEI. The J segment lost 2 bases and the V segment lost 2 bases, leaving 6 bases of the junction unmatched. This CDR3 is 15 amino acids long. The CDR3 nucleotides are TGTGCCAGCAGTGAATCCAACAGGGGCCCCTACGAGCAGTACTTC. Translated: CASSESNRGPYEQYF. The entire variable domain, with the rest obtained from reference TRBV2 and TRBJ2-7, is as follows: EPEVTQTPSHQVTQMGQEVILRCVPISNHLYFYWYRQILGQKVEFLVSFYNNEISEKSEIFDDQFSVERPDGSNFTLKIRSTKLEDSAMYFCASSESNRGPYEQYFGPGTRLTVT.

The V gene is TRBV19, the J gene TRBJ1-3; D is uncertain. This CDR3 region has 14 residues. V lost 7 bases and J 2 bases, leaving 12 bases between the germline ends. Looked up from germline, CDR1 is LNHDA and CDR2 is SQIVND (reference sequence). For the CDR3, the DNA is TGTGCCAGTAAAACCCCGGGAACTGGAAACACCATATATTTT. This codes for CASKTPGTGNTIYF.

The chain combines TRBV7-2 with TRBJ2-1; D gene unclear. Trimming removed 5 bases from V and 5 bases from J, with 10 bases in between. Germline V gene data show CDR1 as SGHTA and CDR2 as FQGNSA. CDR3 length equals 13 residues. CDR3: CASSERRNNEQFF. CDR3 bases: TGTGCCAGCAGCGAAAGGCGGAACAATGAGCAGTTCTTC.

The chain joins TRBV6-6 to TRBJ2-2, with 9 bases matching TRBD1. The CDR3 consists of 12 residues. Germline CDR1 reads MNHNY; CDR2 reads SVGAGI (reference sequence). The V and J ends lost 3 bases and 13 bases, in that order; junction bases with no gene match: 3. The CDR3 is CASSYPGQGLFF. DNA of the CDR3: TGTGCCAGCAGTTATCCGGGACAGGGGCTGTTTTTT.

The chain recombines TRBV7-2 with TRBJ1-5; no firm D call. The CDR3 is 15 amino acids. The germline V gene has CDR1 SGHTA and CDR2 FQGNSA. Trimming pared 1 base from V and 1 base from J, leaving 8 bases between. This chain's CDR3 is CASSLGSGSNQPQHF. CDR3 DNA sequence: TGTGCCAGCAGCTTAGGTAGCGGAAGCAATCAGCCCCAGCATTTT.

V gene TRBV2 combines with J gene TRBJ2-7, with TRBD2 matching 11 bases. The CDR3 loop spans 15 amino acids. V was clipped by 6 bases and J by 2 bases; unmatched bases: 6. CDR1 and CDR2 (germline): SNHLY, FYNNEI. CDR3 loop: CASRVSSGGTYEQYF. In nucleotides, the CDR3 is TGTGCCAGCAGGGTATCTAGCGGGGGGACCTACGAGCAGTACTTC.

The chain combines TRBV27 with TRBJ2-7, with D perhaps matching TRBD2 (5 bases). Trimming took off 5 bases at V and 2 bases at J, with 10 bases between the two ends. Germline CDR1 is MNHEY and CDR2 is SMNVEV (reference sequence). The CDR3 spans 13 residues. The DNA for the CDR3 is TGTGCCAGCAGTAGGACTGAAACCTACGAGCAGTACTTC. This codes for CASSRTETYEQYF.

The gene calls are TRBV27 and TRBJ2-5, with 8 bases identical to TRBD1. The germline gives CDR1 MNHEY, CDR2 SMNVEV (reference sequence). Unmatched junction bases numbered 10, after V lost 2 bases and J lost 5 bases. The CDR3 runs 16 residues. CDR3 protein: CASSLKTGAGFETQYF. For the CDR3, the DNA is TGTGCCAGCAGTTTAAAGACAGGGGCTGGGTTTGAGACCCAGTACTTC.

This chain connects TRBV11-3 to TRBJ2-2; TRBD2 is a possible D gene (6 bases). The germline V gene has CDR1 SGHNT and CDR2 YENEEA. This CDR3 has 16 amino acids. The V end lost 5 bases, the J end lost 3 bases, and 16 bases lay between the germline ends. CDR3 residues: CASSQGAGSYTGELFF. CDR3 DNA sequence: TGTGCCAGCAGCCAGGGCGCGGGATCGTACACCGGGGAGCTGTTTTTT.

V usage is TRBV10-3 and J usage is TRBJ2-7, with D perhaps TRBD1 (6 bases). Germline CDR1 and CDR2: ENHRY and SYGVKD. Trimming took 3 bases from V and 4 from J, leaving 13 bases between them. The CDR3 is made up of 14 amino acids. The DNA of the CDR3 is TGTGCCATCAGTGATGGGGGCGGAATATACGAGCAGTACTTC. It is translated as CAISDGGGIYEQYF.

The chain joins TRBV19 to TRBJ1-5; D possibly corresponds to TRBD1 (6 bases). V shed 9 bases and J shed 5 bases, with 11 bases lying between them. Germline loops: CDR1 LNHDA, CDR2 SQIVND (reference sequence). The CDR3 contains 12 residues. The CDR3 region is CASEDRDQPQHF. CDR3 nucleotide sequence: TGTGCCAGCGAGGACAGAGATCAGCCCCAGCATTTT. The full variable domain, rest sourced from reference TRBV19 and TRBJ1-5, is DGGITQSPKYLFRKEGQNVTLSCEQNLNHDAMYWYRQDPGQGLRLIYYSQIVNDFQKGDIAEGYSVSREKKESFPLTVTSAQKNPTAFYLCASEDRDQPQHFGDGTRLSIL.

V usage is TRBV11-2 and J usage is TRBJ2-1; 9 bases agree with TRBD2. Germline V gene lookup returns CDR1 SGHAT and CDR2 FQNNGV. The length of the CDR3 is 14 residues. V gave up 3 bases and J gave up 10 bases; unmatched junction bases: 7. Here the CDR3 reads CASSLTSGHGEQFF. CDR3 DNA sequence: TGTGCCAGCAGCTTGACTAGCGGACACGGAGAGCAGTTCTTC.

This sequence joins TRBV27 and TRBJ2-1, with 8 bases matching TRBD2. Germline V gives CDR1 MNHEY, CDR2 SMNVEV (reference sequence). V trimming: 5 bases; J trimming: 0 bases; junction bases outside the gene matches: 9. The CDR3 has 17 amino acids. The CDR3 nucleotides read TGTGCCAGCAGTGCCGGCGGGGGGCCCAGCTCCTACAATGAGCAGTTCTTC. Residues: CASSAGGGPSSYNEQFF.

The chain links TRBV2 to TRBJ2-3; the match to TRBD2 covers 15 bases. Looked up from germline, CDR1 is SNHLY and CDR2 is FYNNEI. J lost 4 bases, V lost 5 bases, and 16 bases had no gene match. The CDR3 is 20 amino acids. Here the CDR3 reads CASSLRTSGRAAEDADTQYF. The CDR3 DNA reads TGTGCCAGCAGTTTAAGGACTAGCGGGAGGGCAGCCGAGGATGCAGATACGCAGTATTTT.

V is TRBV2 and J is TRBJ1-5, with TRBD1 matching over 9 bases. The CDR3 length is 13 residues. V dropped 4 bases and J dropped 9; count of bases not matched to a gene: 4. Germline values: CDR1 SNHLY, CDR2 FYNNEI. The DNA of the CDR3 is TGTGCCAGCAGTGGACAGGGGGATAGGCCCCAGCATTTT. It yields the protein CASSGQGDRPQHF. The complete variable domain, with remaining parts taken from reference TRBV2 and TRBJ1-5, reads EPEVTQTPSHQVTQMGQEVILRCVPISNHLYFYWYRQILGQKVEFLVSFYNNEISEKSEIFDDQFSVERPDGSNFTLKIRSTKLEDSAMYFCASSGQGDRPQHFGDGTRLSIL.

The chain joins TRBV7-6 to TRBJ2-5; TRBD2 matches 9 bases. V shed 1 base, J shed 4 bases, and the junction held 4 bases outside the gene matches. The germline gives CDR1 SGHVS, CDR2 FNYEAQ. There are 15 residues in the CDR3. The CDR3 DNA reads as TGTGCCAGCAGCTTAGATCTAGCGGGGTTAGAGACCCAGTACTTC. Translated: CASSLDLAGLETQYF.

J is TRBJ2-2 and V is TRBV15; D may be TRBD1 (5 bases). Germline CDR1 is LNHNV and CDR2 is YYDKDF (reference sequence). CDR3 length: 15 residues. Trimming shortened V by 3 bases and J by 2 bases, and 10 bases separated the two germline ends. The CDR3 DNA is TGTGCCACCAGCAGGAGGACACAAAACACCGGGGAGCTGTTTTTT. It yields the protein CATSRRTQNTGELFF.

The rearrangement links TRBV9 to TRBJ2-7; 9 positions match TRBD1. The germline gives CDR1 SGDLS, CDR2 YYNGEE. After removal of 0 bases from V and 2 bases from J, the junction contained 3 bases not matched to a gene. The CDR3 is made up of 15 amino acids. The CDR3 DNA follows: TGTGCCAGCAGCGTAGAGGGACAGGGAGCCTACGAGCAGTACTTC. This encodes CASSVEGQGAYEQYF.